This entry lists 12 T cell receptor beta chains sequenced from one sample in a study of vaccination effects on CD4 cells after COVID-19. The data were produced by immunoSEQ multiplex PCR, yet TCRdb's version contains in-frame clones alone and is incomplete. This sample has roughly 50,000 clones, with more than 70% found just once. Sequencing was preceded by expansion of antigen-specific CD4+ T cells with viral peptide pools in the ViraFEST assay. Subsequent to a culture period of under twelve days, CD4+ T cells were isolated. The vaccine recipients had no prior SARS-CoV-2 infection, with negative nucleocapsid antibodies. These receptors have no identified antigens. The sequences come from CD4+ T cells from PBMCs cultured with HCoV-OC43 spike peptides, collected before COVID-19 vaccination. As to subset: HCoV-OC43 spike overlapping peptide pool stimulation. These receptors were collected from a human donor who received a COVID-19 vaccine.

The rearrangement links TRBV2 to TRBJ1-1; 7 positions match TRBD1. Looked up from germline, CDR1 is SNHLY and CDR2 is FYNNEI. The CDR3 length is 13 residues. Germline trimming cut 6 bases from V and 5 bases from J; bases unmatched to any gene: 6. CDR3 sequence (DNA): TGTGCCAGCAGCAAGGACAGGATTACTGAAGCTTTCTTT. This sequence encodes CASSKDRITEAFF.

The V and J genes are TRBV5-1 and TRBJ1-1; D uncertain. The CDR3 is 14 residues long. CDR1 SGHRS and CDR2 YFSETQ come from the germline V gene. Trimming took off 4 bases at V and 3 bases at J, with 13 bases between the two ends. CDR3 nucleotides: TGCGCCAGCAGCGCGGGGTGGGCGGACACTGAAGCTTTCTTT. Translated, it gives CASSAGWADTEAFF.

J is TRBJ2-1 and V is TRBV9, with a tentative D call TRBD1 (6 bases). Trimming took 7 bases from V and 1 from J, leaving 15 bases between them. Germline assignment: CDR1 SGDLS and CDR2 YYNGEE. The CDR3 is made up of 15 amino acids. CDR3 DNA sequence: TGTGCCAGCCAACGGGACATAGAATCCTACAATGAGCAGTTCTTC. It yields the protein CASQRDIESYNEQFF.

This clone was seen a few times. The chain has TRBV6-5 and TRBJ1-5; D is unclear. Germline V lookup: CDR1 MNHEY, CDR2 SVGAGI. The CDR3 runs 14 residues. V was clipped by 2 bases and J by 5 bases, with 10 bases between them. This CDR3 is CASSYPGRDQPQHF. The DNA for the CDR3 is TGTGCCAGCAGTTACCCCGGACGGGATCAGCCCCAGCATTTT.

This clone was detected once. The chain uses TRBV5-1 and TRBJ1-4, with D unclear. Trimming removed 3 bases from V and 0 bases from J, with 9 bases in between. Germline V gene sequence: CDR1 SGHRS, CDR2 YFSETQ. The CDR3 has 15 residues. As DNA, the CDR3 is TGCGCCAGCAGCTCGAACCCTGCAACTAATGAAAAACTGTTTTTT. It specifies CASSSNPATNEKLFF.

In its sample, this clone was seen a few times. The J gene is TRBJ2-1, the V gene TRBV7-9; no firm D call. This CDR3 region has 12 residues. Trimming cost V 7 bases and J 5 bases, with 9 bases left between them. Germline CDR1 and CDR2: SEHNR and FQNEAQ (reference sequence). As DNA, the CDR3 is TGTGCCAGCACCCGCCTGGACAATGAGCAGTTCTTC. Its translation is CASTRLDNEQFF. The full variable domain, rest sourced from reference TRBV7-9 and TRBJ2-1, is DTGVSQNPRHKITKRGQNVTFRCDPISEHNRLYWYRQTLGQGPEFLTYFQNEAQLEKSRLLSDRFSAERPKGSFSTLEIQRTEQGDSAMYLCASTRLDNEQFFGPGTRLTVL.

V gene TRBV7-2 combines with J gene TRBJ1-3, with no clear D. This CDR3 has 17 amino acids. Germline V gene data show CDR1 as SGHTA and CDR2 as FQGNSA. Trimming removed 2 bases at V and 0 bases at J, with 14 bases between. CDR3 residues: CASSLRWRQDSGNTIYF. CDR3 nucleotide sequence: TGTGCCAGCAGCTTACGGTGGCGGCAGGACTCTGGAAACACCATATATTTT.

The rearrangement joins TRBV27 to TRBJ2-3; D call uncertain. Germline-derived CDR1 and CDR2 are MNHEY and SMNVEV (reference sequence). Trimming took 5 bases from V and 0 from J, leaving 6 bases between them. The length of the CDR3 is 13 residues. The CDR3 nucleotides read TGTGCCAGCAGTCCGGACAGCACAGATACGCAGTATTTT. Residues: CASSPDSTDTQYF.

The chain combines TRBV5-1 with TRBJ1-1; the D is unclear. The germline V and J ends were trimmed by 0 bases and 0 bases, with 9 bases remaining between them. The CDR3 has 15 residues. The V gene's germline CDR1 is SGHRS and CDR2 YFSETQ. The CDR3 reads CASSLDTSMNTEAFF. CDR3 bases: TGCGCCAGCAGCTTGGATACATCTATGAACACTGAAGCTTTCTTT.

The CDR3 nucleotides read TGTGCCAGCATCGGACAGACGTATAGCAATCAGCCCCAGCATTTT. Translated, it gives CASIGQTYSNQPQHF. The chain links TRBV6-5 to TRBJ1-5, with a weak D call TRBD1 (6 bases). Trimming cost V 7 bases and J 0 bases, with 13 bases left between them. The germline CDR1 and CDR2 sequences are MNHEY and SVGAGI. CDR3 length equals 15 residues.

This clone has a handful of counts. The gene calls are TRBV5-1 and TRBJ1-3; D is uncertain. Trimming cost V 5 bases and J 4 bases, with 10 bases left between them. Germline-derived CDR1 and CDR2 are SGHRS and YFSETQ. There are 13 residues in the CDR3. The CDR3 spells CASSRGYGNTIYF. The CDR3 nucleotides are TGCGCCAGCAGTCGGGGTTACGGAAACACCATATATTTT.

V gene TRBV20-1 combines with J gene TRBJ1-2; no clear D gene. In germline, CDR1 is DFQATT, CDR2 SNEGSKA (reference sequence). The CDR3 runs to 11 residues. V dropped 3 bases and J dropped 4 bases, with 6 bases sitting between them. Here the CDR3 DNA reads TGCAGTGCTAGCGAAATCTATGGCTACACCTTC. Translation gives CSASEIYGYTF.